The clone carrying this T cell receptor (beta chain) was observed at least ten times. The antigen is undetermined. V shed 8 bases and J shed 5 bases, with 21 bases lying between them. The germline V gene has CDR1 LGHDT and CDR2 YNNKEL (reference sequence). The CDR3 is 15 residues long. This sample is part of a study of T cells in Graves' hyperthyroidism and ophthalmopathy. For the study at large: Pretreatment peripheral blood was obtained at initial diagnosis.

Study findings and constraints: The model identified upcoming ophthalmopathy a median approximately six months ahead of onset. Blood held most thyroid clonotypes expanded above 0.001 frequency.

Amplification of TCR beta CDR3 regions used RNA as the template. The HTBI primer set served for first-round RT-PCR of the TCR CDR3. TCRdb reprocessed the multiplex PCR reads with MiXCR, giving one entry per CDR3 protein. The sample lists around 350,000 distinct CDR3 sequences, over 12% occurring once. Clinical symptoms, serum thyroxine and TRAb, thyroid ultrasound and orbital computed tomography together formed the diagnostic basis. The sequence was obtained from a woman aged 55 to 70 with Graves' ophthalmopathy. This chain joins TRBV3-1 and TRBJ2-5; D is possibly TRBD1 (5 bases). The sample was blood. CDR3 region: CASAPAGQPRETQYF. The CDR3 nucleotides are TGTGCCAGCGCTCCAGCCGGACAACCCCGGGAGACCCAGTACTTC.